A single sample is the source of the 9 T cell receptor beta chains below, sequenced in a study of blood T cell repertoires in COVID-19. Assay used: immunoSEQ multiplex PCR; TCRdb lists only in-frame clones, some missing. The repertoire holds roughly 200,000 clones, with 70% to 90% as singletons. The sample consisted of peripheral blood. Receptors originate from a woman aged 25 to 39 with active or convalescent COVID-19.

This clone turned up a few times. This chain connects TRBV19 to TRBJ1-5; 7 bases fit TRBD1. The junction had 4 bases not matched to a gene; V was cut back by 2 bases and J by 6 bases. The CDR3 totals 14 residues. Germline lookup yields CDR1 LNHDA and CDR2 SQIVND (reference sequence). In DNA form, the CDR3 reads TGTGCCAGTAGTATAACAGGGGCCACTCAGCCCCAGCATTTT. It translates to CASSITGATQPQHF. The complete variable domain, with remaining parts taken from reference TRBV19 and TRBJ1-5, reads DGGITQSPKYLFRKEGQNVTLSCEQNLNHDAMYWYRQDPGQGLRLIYYSQIVNDFQKGDIAEGYSVSREKKESFPLTVTSAQKNPTAFYLCASSITGATQPQHFGDGTRLSIL.

The chain joins TRBV5-1 to TRBJ2-7; perhaps TRBD1 as D (6 bases). CDR3 length: 13 residues. V was pared by 0 bases and J by 3 bases, with 7 bases between. Germline CDR1 and CDR2: SGHRS and YFSETQ. The CDR3 protein is CASSLVDSYEQYF. CDR3 in DNA: TGCGCCAGCAGCTTGGTGGACAGCTACGAGCAGTACTTC.

V is TRBV4-2 and J is TRBJ1-5; TRBD1 is a possible D gene (6 bases). The CDR3 consists of 15 residues. Germline CDR1 and CDR2: LGHNA and YNFKEQ. With 4 bases removed from V and 3 bases from J, the gap between germline ends came to 13 bases. The CDR3 is CASSPSQGPNQPQHF. The CDR3 bases are TGTGCCAGCAGCCCATCCCAGGGGCCCAATCAGCCCCAGCATTTT.

The rearrangement uses TRBV18 and TRBJ2-5; 9 nucleotides agree with TRBD2. V lost 4 bases and J lost 5; bases outside the gene matches: 11. The CDR3 is 16 amino acids. Germline V gene data show CDR1 as KGHSH and CDR2 as LQKENI. The CDR3 protein is CASSRPGLAGSETQYF. CDR3 nucleotide sequence: TGTGCCAGCTCACGACCGGGACTAGCTGGGTCCGAGACCCAGTACTTC.

V usage is TRBV19 and J usage is TRBJ1-5; TRBD1 agrees at 10 bases. CDR3 length: 14 amino acids. The V gene's germline CDR1 is LNHDA and CDR2 SQIVND (reference sequence). V dropped 7 bases and J dropped 10; count of bases not matched to a gene: 10. CDR3 protein: CASMDGTGVSPQHF. The CDR3, as DNA: TGTGCCAGTATGGACGGGACAGGGGTATCTCCCCAGCATTTT.

The CDR3 here is CASSQDEVAAYNSPLHF. The CDR3 region has the DNA TGTGCCAGCAGCCAAGATGAGGTTGCGGCGTATAATTCACCCCTCCACTTT. The chain uses TRBV3-1 (or the pseudogene TRBV3-2) and TRBJ1-6; D gene unclear. V lost 0 bases and J 4 bases, leaving 13 bases between the germline ends. The CDR3 runs 17 residues. Germline values: CDR1 LGHDT, CDR2 YNNKEL (reference sequence).

The gene calls are TRBV5-1 and TRBJ2-7; D unclear. The length of the CDR3 is 13 residues. CDR1 is SGHRS and CDR2 is YFSETQ in the germline V gene. V lost 4 bases and J lost 0, with 8 bases in between. The CDR3 loop is CASSPAGSYEQYF. The CDR3 nucleotides are TGCGCCAGCAGCCCCGCAGGCTCCTACGAGCAGTACTTC.

This chain joins TRBV6-5 and TRBJ1-4, with a weak D call TRBD1 (5 bases). V lost 6 bases and J lost 8, with 16 bases in between. The germline CDR1 and CDR2 sequences are MNHEY and SVGAGI. This CDR3 is 14 amino acids long. The CDR3 DNA sequence: TGTGCCAGCAGCCGGGACTTTTCGTTGGAAAAACTGTTTTTT. This translates into CASSRDFSLEKLFF.

V usage is TRBV19 and J usage is TRBJ1-2; 11 positions agree with TRBD1. CDR3 length equals 19 residues. V lost 5 bases, J lost 3 bases, and 17 bases stayed unmatched. Germline V gene sequence: CDR1 LNHDA, CDR2 SQIVND (reference sequence). CDR3 nucleotides: TGTGCCAGTAGTGGGGCTTGGACAGGGGGCGTCTTGGACTACTATGGCTACACCTTC. Its translation is CASSGAWTGGVLDYYGYTF.